These 28 T cell receptor beta chains were all obtained from the same sample, sequenced in a study of regulatory T cells in long-lasting Graves disease. TCR beta libraries were built with iRepertoire HTBI primers and Arm-PCR of CDR3 regions. TCRdb re-called the multiplex PCR reads with MiXCR, one entry per CDR3 protein. This sample has about 660,000 distinct CDR3 sequences, with 30% found just once. Noted time point: persistent/refractory GD, antithyroid drugs over 5 years with positive TRAb. PBMC RNA served as the TCR library source. Sequencing was performed on peripheral blood mononuclear cells (PBMCs), taken when the disease was refractory, from a patient treated with antithyroid drugs. The receptors here all came from a female donor with Graves disease.

Ten or more counts support this clonotype. The DNA for the CDR3 is TGTGCCAGCAGCTTAGCGTCAGTAACCCTCGAGGAGCAGTACTTC. This encodes CASSLASVTLEEQYF. The chain has TRBV11-2 and TRBJ2-7; D unclear. CDR3 length: 15 amino acids. Trimming removed 1 base at V and 7 bases at J, with 17 bases between. Germline CDR1 reads SGHAT; CDR2 reads FQNNGV.

This clonotype was found a few times. V and J are TRBV12-3 or TRBV12-4 and TRBJ2-7, with 8 bases fitting TRBD1. J gave up 4 bases and V 4 bases, and 12 bases lay outside the gene matches. There are 16 residues in the CDR3. The CDR3 sequence: CASSSTGTGVSYEQYF. CDR3 DNA sequence: TGTGCCAGCAGTTCAACCGGGACAGGCGTTTCATACGAGCAGTACTTC.

The chain combines TRBV29-1 with TRBJ2-3; no definite D call. The CDR3 sequence is 12 residues long. Germline lookup yields CDR1 SQVTM and CDR2 ANQGSEA. Trimming cost V 7 bases and J 0 bases, with 8 bases left between them. In nucleotides, the CDR3 is TGCAGCGGCGGTGCTAGCACAGATACGCAGTATTTT. As protein: CSGGASTDTQYF.

The genes are TRBV3-1 and TRBJ1-5, with D tentatively TRBD1 (5 bases). In germline, CDR1 is LGHDT, CDR2 YNNKEL (reference sequence). The CDR3 has 14 residues. Trimming removed 3 bases at V and 0 bases at J, with 6 bases between. The CDR3 DNA follows: TGTGCCAGCAGCCACAGGGCTAGCAATCAGCCCCAGCATTTT. Translation gives CASSHRASNQPQHF.

This clonotype has just a few counts. V is TRBV15 and J is TRBJ2-5; 7 bases match TRBD1. Trimming took 1 base from V and 5 from J; bases not matched to a gene: 13. Germline lookup yields CDR1 LNHNV and CDR2 YYDKDF (reference sequence). CDR3 size: 17 residues. CDR3 loop: CATSRGDSYRGFETQYF. CDR3 DNA sequence: TGTGCCACCAGCAGAGGGGATTCTTACAGGGGTTTCGAGACCCAGTACTTC.

The table lists this clonotype with a few counts. The V call is TRBV6-1, the J call TRBJ1-6, with a weak D call TRBD1 (5 bases). This CDR3 is 17 amino acids long. Germline CDR1 reads MNHNS; CDR2 reads SASEGT. The germline V and J ends were trimmed by 3 bases and 10 bases, with 22 bases remaining between them. The CDR3 DNA reads TGTGCCAGCAGTGAGGAGTGGGCCGGCAGGGCAGGGTCACCCCTCCACTTT. Amino acids: CASSEEWAGRAGSPLHF.

Comment on this clonotype: Sequence at one end of the junction differs from germline and may be a read error. DNA for the CDR3: TGTGCCAGCAGTTACTCCCCGGCGAACTGTGGCTACACCTTC. Protein sequence: CASSYSPANCGYTF. This rearrangement joins TRBV6-5 to TRBJ1-2; D gene ambiguous. The CDR3 runs 14 residues. Per the germline V gene, CDR1 is MNHEY and CDR2 is SVGAGI.

With regard to this clonotype: Sequence at one end of the junction differs from germline and may be a read error. This chain links TRBV3-1 with TRBJ2-5, with 11 positions matching TRBD2. Germline-derived CDR1 and CDR2 are LGHDT and YNNKEL (reference sequence). The CDR3 totals 16 residues. The CDR3 reads CASNQGLAGGGETQYF. CDR3 nucleotides: TGTGCCAGCAACCAAGGGCTAGCGGGAGGAGGAGAGACCCAGTACTTC.

With regard to this clonotype: Since a much larger clone is just one base distant, this may be a read error. The chain recombines TRBV27 with TRBJ1-2; 8 nucleotides match TRBD1. CDR1 and CDR2 from the germline V gene are MNHEY and SMNVEV (reference sequence). The CDR3 length is 13 residues. CDR3 loop: CASRQDRDYGYAF. The CDR3, as DNA: TGTGCCAGCAGACAGGACAGGGACTATGGCTACGCCTTC.

This clonotype was detected many times. This chain joins TRBV12-3 or TRBV12-4 and TRBJ2-5; D is unresolved. CDR3 length: 13 residues. The V end lost 3 bases, the J end lost 1 base, and 6 bases lay between the germline ends. Written as DNA, the CDR3 is TGTGCCAGCAGTTTTGTCGGCCAAGAGACCCAGTACTTC. This encodes CASSFVGQETQYF.

This chain connects TRBV25-1 to TRBJ1-1; D possibly corresponds to TRBD1 (6 bases). Germline CDR1 is MGHDK and CDR2 is SYGVNS. The CDR3 is 16 residues long. V lost 6 bases to trimming and J lost 2 bases, with 19 bases between them. As DNA, the CDR3 is TGTGCCAGCAGATGGGGTGGGGGCGGAACCAACACTGAAGCTTTCTTT. Encoded protein: CASRWGGGGTNTEAFF.

About this clonotype itself: A much larger clone sits a single nucleotide away, making a read error possible. The rearrangement joins TRBV2 to TRBJ1-2; D not resolved. The length of the CDR3 is 15 residues. Germline assignment: CDR1 SNHLY and CDR2 FYNNEI. The CDR3 nucleotides are TGTGCCAACAGTGAAAGGTCAAAGCTAAGCTATGGCTACACCTTC. This codes for CANSERSKLSYGYTF.

The chain has TRBV30 and TRBJ1-6; the D gene is possibly TRBD1 (5 bases). The CDR3 runs to 13 residues. V was pared by 1 base and J by 8 bases, with 9 bases between. Germline V gene lookup returns CDR1 GTSNPN and CDR2 SVGIG (reference sequence). The CDR3 here is CAWSERGDSPLHF. DNA for the CDR3: TGTGCCTGGAGTGAGAGGGGTGATTCACCCCTCCACTTT.

The table lists this clonotype with many counts. V is TRBV7-6 and J is TRBJ2-6; D is uncertain. The CDR3 totals 15 residues. Trimming took off 3 bases at V and 1 base at J, with 7 bases between the two ends. Germline lookup yields CDR1 SGHVS and CDR2 FNYEAQ. The CDR3 loop is CASSLAGSGANVLTF. The CDR3 DNA is TGTGCCAGCAGCTTGGCTGGGTCTGGGGCCAACGTCCTGACTTTC.

To note about this clonotype: A clone one base away is much larger, so this may be a read error. The chain links TRBV12-3 or TRBV12-4 to TRBJ2-5; TRBD2 matches 7 bases. This CDR3 has 14 residues. CDR3 in amino acids: CAGSLAPLAETQYF. The DNA of the CDR3 is TGTGCCGGCAGTTTAGCGCCACTAGCGGAGACCCAGTACTTC.

This clonotype came up a few times. V usage is TRBV6-4 and J usage is TRBJ1-1; D is possibly TRBD1 (5 bases). Germline V lookup: CDR1 MRHNA, CDR2 SNTAGT. CDR3 length: 15 amino acids. V gave up 5 bases and J gave up 0 bases, with 13 bases separating them. CDR3 in DNA: TGTGCCAGCAGTTACACCACACAGGTGAACACTGAAGCTTTCTTT. It encodes CASSYTTQVNTEAFF.

This chain connects TRBV5-5 to TRBJ2-7; D perhaps matches TRBD1 (5 bases). From germline, CDR1 is SGHKS and CDR2 YYEKEE (reference sequence). The V end lost 6 bases, the J end lost 5 bases, and 15 bases lay between the germline ends. The CDR3 has 13 amino acids. CDR3 coding DNA: TGTGCCAGCACCCGGGCAGGGAAAGACGAGCAGTACTTC. Translated, it gives CASTRAGKDEQYF.

The CDR3 loop reads CASRYGSNTEAFF. CDR3 coding DNA: TGTGCCAGCAGATACGGCTCCAACACTGAAGCTTTCTTT. This sequence joins TRBV6-5 and TRBJ1-1, with D hard to call. The CDR3 is 13 residues long. V lost 6 bases and J 2 bases, leaving 10 bases between the germline ends. The germline V gene has CDR1 MNHEY and CDR2 SVGAGI.

This clonotype has a handful of counts. V usage is TRBV28 and J usage is TRBJ1-2; TRBD1 matches at 7 bases. CDR1 MDHEN and CDR2 SYDVKM come from the germline V gene. CDR3 length: 12 residues. The V gene end was trimmed by 9 bases and the J gene end by 7 bases; junction bases not matched to a gene: 8. In DNA, the CDR3 is TGTGCCAGTAACAACAGGGGAAGTGGCTACACCTTC. Translating it yields CASNNRGSGYTF.

This clonotype showed up just a few times. V gene TRBV11-2 combines with J gene TRBJ1-1, with 7 bases that match TRBD1. Germline V lookup: CDR1 SGHAT, CDR2 FQNNGV. The V gene end was trimmed by 3 bases and the J gene end by 5 bases; junction bases not matched to a gene: 9. There are 15 residues in the CDR3. The CDR3, as DNA: TGTGCCAGCAGCTTCGACAGGGCTCTTACTACTGAAGCTTTCTTT. Translated, it gives CASSFDRALTTEAFF.

The rearrangement joins TRBV9 to TRBJ2-5; 8 bases agree with TRBD1. Germline trimming cut 3 bases from V and 12 bases from J; bases unmatched to any gene: 10. This CDR3 comprises 13 residues. Germline V gives CDR1 SGDLS, CDR2 YYNGEE. In nucleotides, the CDR3 is TGTGCCAGCAGCGGTGTTACAGGGGGACGGGAGTACTTC. As protein: CASSGVTGGREYF.

This chain links TRBV24-1 with TRBJ2-7; 7 nucleotides match TRBD2. The CDR3 totals 19 residues. The germline CDR1 and CDR2 sequences are KGHDR and SFDVKD. The ends lost 2 bases at V and 0 bases at J; junction bases unmatched: 15. The CDR3 loop is CATSDWGLGTTGPSYEQYF. CDR3 nucleotide sequence: TGTGCCACCAGTGATTGGGGCCTTGGGACTACCGGTCCCTCCTACGAGCAGTACTTC.

This sequence joins TRBV25-1 and TRBJ1-2, with TRBD1 identical over 7 bases. Looked up from germline, CDR1 is MGHDK and CDR2 is SYGVNS. The CDR3 extends over 13 amino acids. The J segment lost 2 bases and the V segment lost 10 bases, leaving 7 bases of the junction unmatched. CDR3 sequence: CATSRGINYGYTF. The CDR3 nucleotides are TGTGCCACCTCCAGGGGGATCAACTATGGCTACACCTTC.

This clonotype has ten or more counts. This chain joins TRBV29-1 and TRBJ2-5; no definite D call. In germline, CDR1 is SQVTM, CDR2 ANQGSEA. This CDR3 region has 14 residues. Trimming left V 4 bases short and J 1 base short, with 13 bases between. This chain's CDR3 is CSVVPRSIQETQYF. The CDR3, as DNA: TGCAGCGTTGTACCTCGGAGCATCCAAGAGACCCAGTACTTC.

This clonotype showed up many times. J is TRBJ1-2 and V is TRBV11-2; D gene unclear. This CDR3 comprises 14 residues. V was cut by 1 base and J by 5 bases, with 11 bases left in between. CDR1 is SGHAT, CDR2 FQNNGV, per germline. The DNA of the CDR3 is TGTGCCAGCAGCTTAGGGGCAGACCTATATGGCTACACCTTC. This sequence encodes CASSLGADLYGYTF.

V and J are TRBV5-1 and TRBJ1-5, with TRBD1 identical over 10 bases. This CDR3 has 16 residues. Germline V gives CDR1 SGHRS, CDR2 YFSETQ. After removal of 4 bases from V and 3 bases from J, the junction contained 7 bases not matched to a gene. As DNA, the CDR3 is TGCGCCAGCAGCCCCTTGGGGACAGGGGACAATCAGCCCCAGCATTTT. Translated: CASSPLGTGDNQPQHF.

This chain connects TRBV28 to TRBJ1-2; D unclear. The CDR3 consists of 16 residues. Germline V CDR1 and CDR2: MDHEN, SYDVKM. V was shortened by 8 bases and J by 2 bases, with 21 bases between the two germline ends. The CDR3 sequence is CASSPQSGRRNYGYTF. CDR3 DNA: TGTGCCAGCTCACCACAGTCGGGCAGGAGGAACTATGGCTACACCTTC.

This clonotype has just a few counts. It may be a read error: a sequence one base away is much more abundant. This chain uses TRBV20-1 with TRBJ2-7, with D maybe TRBD2 (6 bases). CDR3 length: 11 amino acids. The germline V and J ends were trimmed by 3 bases and 4 bases, with 7 bases remaining between them. Germline CDR1 and CDR2: DFQATT and SNEGSKA (reference sequence). The CDR3 spells CSASGGYEQYF. The CDR3 coding sequence is TGCAGTGCTAGTGGGGGGTACGAGCAGTACTTC.